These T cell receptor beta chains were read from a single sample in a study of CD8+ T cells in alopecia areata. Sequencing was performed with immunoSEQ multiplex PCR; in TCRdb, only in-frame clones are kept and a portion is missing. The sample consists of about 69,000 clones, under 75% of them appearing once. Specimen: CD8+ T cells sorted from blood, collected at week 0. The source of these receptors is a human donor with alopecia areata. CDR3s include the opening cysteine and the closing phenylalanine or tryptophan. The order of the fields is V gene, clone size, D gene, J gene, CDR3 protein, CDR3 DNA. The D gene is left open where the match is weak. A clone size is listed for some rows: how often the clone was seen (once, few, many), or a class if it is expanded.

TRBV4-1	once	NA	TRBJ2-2	CASRKNTGELFF	TGCGCCAGCAGAAAAAACACCGGGGAGCTGTTTTTT
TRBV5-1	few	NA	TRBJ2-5	CASSFKDRGIGLAGNQETQYF	TGCGCCAGCAGCTTCAAGGACAGGGGGATTGGACTAGCGGGCAACCAAGAGACCCAGTACTTC
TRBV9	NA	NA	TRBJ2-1	CASSVGQGFWNEQFF	TGTGCCAGCAGCGTAGGTCAGGGTTTTTGGAATGAGCAGTTCTTC
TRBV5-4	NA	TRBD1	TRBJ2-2	CASSLAQGAAGELFF	TGTGCCAGCAGCTTGGCCCAGGGGGCCGCCGGGGAGCTGTTTTTT
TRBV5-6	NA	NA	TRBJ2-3	CASSSNNHETYTDTQYF	TGTGCCAGCAGCTCCAACAATCATGAAACCTACACAGATACGCAGTATTTT
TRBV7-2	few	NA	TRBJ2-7	CASSLIGGEQYF	TGTGCCAGCAGCTTGATTGGGGGCGAGCAGTACTTC
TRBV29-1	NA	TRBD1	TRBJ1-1	CSVEDLSGAGGNTEAFF	TGCAGCGTTGAAGATCTTTCTGGCGCAGGGGGCAACACTGAAGCTTTCTTT
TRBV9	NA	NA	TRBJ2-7	CASSLRGDEQYF	TGTGCCAGCAGTCTGAGGGGGGACGAGCAGTACTTC
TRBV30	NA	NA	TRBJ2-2	CAWILRDSLSNTGELFF	TGTGCCTGGATCCTCCGGGACTCGCTTTCGAACACCGGGGAGCTGTTTTTT
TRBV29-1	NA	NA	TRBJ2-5	CSVDGNQETQYF	TGCAGCGTCGACGGGAACCAAGAGACCCAGTACTTC
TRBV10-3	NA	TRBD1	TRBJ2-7	CAIRDEDRGVYEQYF	TGTGCCATCAGAGACGAGGACAGGGGCGTCTACGAGCAGTACTTC
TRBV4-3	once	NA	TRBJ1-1	CASSQDTGIVTEAFF	TGCGCCAGCAGCCAAGATACGGGGATTGTCACTGAAGCTTTCTTT
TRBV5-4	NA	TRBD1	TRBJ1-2	CASSLVGGDYGYTF	TGTGCCAGCAGCTTGGTAGGGGGCGACTATGGCTACACCTTC
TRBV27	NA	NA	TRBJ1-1	CASSRDGLLNTEAFF	TGTGCCAGCAGTCGCGACGGGCTCTTGAACACTGAAGCTTTCTTT
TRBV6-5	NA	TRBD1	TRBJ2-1	CASSSGTAYNNEQFF	TGTGCCAGCAGTTCCGGGACAGCTTACAACAATGAGCAGTTCTTC
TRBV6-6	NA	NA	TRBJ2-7	CASTSGYEQYF	TGTGCCAGCACCTCAGGATACGAGCAGTACTTC
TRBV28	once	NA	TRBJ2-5	CASSLRAPAGTQYF	TGTGCCAGCAGTCTCAGGGCCCCTGCTGGGACCCAGTACTTC
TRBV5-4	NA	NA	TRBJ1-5	CASSLEGQGKGVSNQPQHF	TGTGCCAGCAGCTTGGAAGGCCAGGGGAAAGGAGTTAGCAATCAGCCCCAGCATTTT
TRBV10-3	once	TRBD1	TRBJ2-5	CAISESINHRGTETQYF	TGTGCCATCAGTGAGTCGATTAACCACAGGGGGACTGAGACCCAGTACTTC
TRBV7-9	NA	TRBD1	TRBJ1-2	CASSIKGQGGDGYTF	TGTGCCAGCAGCATAAAGGGACAGGGGGGAGATGGCTACACCTTC
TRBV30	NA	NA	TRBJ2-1	CAWSVSGMNEQFF	TGTGCCTGGAGTGTCTCGGGAATGAATGAGCAGTTCTTC
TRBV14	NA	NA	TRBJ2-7	CASSHFGQLGEQYF	TGTGCCAGCAGCCATTTCGGACAACTTGGCGAGCAGTACTTC
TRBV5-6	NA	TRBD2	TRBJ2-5	CASSFSGRVETQYF	TGTGCCAGCAGCTTTAGCGGGAGGGTAGAGACCCAGTACTTC
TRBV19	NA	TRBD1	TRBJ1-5	CASSIAGGASNQPQHF	TGTGCCAGTAGTATAGCAGGGGGCGCGAGCAATCAGCCCCAGCATTTT
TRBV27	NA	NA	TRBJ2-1	CASSLWAGRSYNEQFF	TGTGCCAGCAGTTTATGGGCGGGAAGGTCCTACAATGAGCAGTTCTTC
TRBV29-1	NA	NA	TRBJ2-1	CSVVQISYNEQFF	TGCAGCGTTGTACAGATCTCCTACAATGAGCAGTTCTTC
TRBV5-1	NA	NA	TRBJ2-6	CASSLENSISGANVLTF	TGCGCCAGCAGCTTAGAGAACAGTATCTCTGGGGCCAACGTCCTGACTTTC
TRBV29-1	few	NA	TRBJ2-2	CSSRLSNTGELFF	TGCAGTTCCAGGTTGAGTAACACCGGGGAGCTGTTTTTT
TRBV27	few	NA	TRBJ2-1	CASSLVVPTYNEQFF	TGTGCCAGCAGTTTAGTGGTACCCACCTACAATGAGCAGTTCTTC
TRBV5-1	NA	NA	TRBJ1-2	CASSLNIRQGGYGYTF	TGCGCCAGCAGCTTGAACATTCGGCAGGGTGGCTATGGCTACACCTTC
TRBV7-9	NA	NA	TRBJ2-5	CASSLGAVKRETQYF	TGTGCCAGCAGCTTAGGAGCCGTGAAAAGAGAGACCCAGTACTTC
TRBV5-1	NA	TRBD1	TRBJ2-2	CASSLLTGGSGNTGELFF	TGCGCCAGCAGCCTACTAACAGGGGGCTCGGGTAACACCGGGGAGCTGTTTTTT
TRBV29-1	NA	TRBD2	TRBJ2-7	CSVDAGVEQYF	TGCAGCGTTGATGCGGGGGTCGAGCAGTACTTC
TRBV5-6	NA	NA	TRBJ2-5	CASSLGQEETQYF	TGTGCCAGCAGCTTGGGCCAGGAAGAGACCCAGTACTTC
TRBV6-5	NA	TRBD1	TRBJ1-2	CASSSQQGEGYGYTF	TGTGCCAGCAGTTCCCAACAGGGGGAGGGCTATGGCTACACCTTC
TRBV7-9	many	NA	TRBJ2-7	CASSRQNIYEQYF	TGTGCCAGCAGCCGTCAAAACATTTACGAGCAGTACTTC
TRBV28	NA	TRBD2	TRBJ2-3	CASSSKLLGTSGRWGTDTQYF	TGTGCCAGCAGTTCGAAATTATTGGGGACTAGCGGGAGATGGGGCACAGATACGCAGTATTTT
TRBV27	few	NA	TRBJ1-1	CASSSQGNTEAFF	TGTGCCAGCAGTTCACAGGGGAACACTGAAGCTTTCTTT
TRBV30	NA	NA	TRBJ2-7	CAWSVLLYAYEQYF	TGTGCCTGGAGTGTGTTACTCTATGCCTACGAGCAGTACTTC
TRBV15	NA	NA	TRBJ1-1	CAIRDPGLNTEAFF	TGTGCCATCAGGGATCCAGGCTTGAACACTGAAGCTTTCTTT
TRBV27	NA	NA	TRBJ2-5	CASHGLGVGETQYF	TGTGCCAGCCACGGGCTGGGGGTGGGAGAGACCCAGTACTTC
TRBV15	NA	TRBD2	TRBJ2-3	CATQRDPSTDTQYF	TGTGCCACCCAGCGGGACCCCAGCACAGATACGCAGTATTTT
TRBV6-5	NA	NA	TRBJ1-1	CASSYYRGAGTEAFF	TGTGCCAGCAGTTACTATAGAGGCGCAGGCACTGAAGCTTTCTTT
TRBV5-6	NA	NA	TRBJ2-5	CASSLEVQETQYF	TGTGCCAGCAGCTTGGAAGTCCAGGAGACCCAGTACTTC
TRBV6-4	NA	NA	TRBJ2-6	CASSDRLGGANVLTF	TGTGCCAGCAGTGACCGGCTTGGGGGGGCCAACGTCCTGACTTTC
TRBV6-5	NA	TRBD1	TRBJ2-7	CASSYSWTGVQVEQYF	TGTGCCAGCAGTTACTCGTGGACAGGGGTACAGGTGGAGCAGTACTTC
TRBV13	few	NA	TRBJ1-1	CASSLVSENTEAFF	TGTGCCAGCAGCTTAGTGTCAGAGAACACTGAAGCTTTCTTT
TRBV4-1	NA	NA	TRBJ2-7	CASSQEGLYEQYF	TGCGCCAGCAGCCAAGAAGGCCTCTACGAGCAGTACTTC
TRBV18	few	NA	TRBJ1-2	CASSPPQGSPYGYTF	TGTGCCAGCTCACCACCGCAGGGGTCGCCCTATGGCTACACCTTC
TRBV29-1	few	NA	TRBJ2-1	CSVVLTYNEQFF	TGCAGCGTTGTACTTACCTACAATGAGCAGTTCTTC
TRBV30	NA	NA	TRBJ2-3	CAWRVSGSDTQYF	TGTGCCTGGAGAGTCTCAGGGTCAGATACGCAGTATTTT